This T cell receptor (beta chain) was captured in a study of circulating CD8 cells and anti-PD-1 response in melanoma. About the research overall: Six of 13 patients had prior targeted therapy or immunotherapy; seven did not.

From live CD3+CD8+TCRalphabeta+ cells, four PD-1 and/or TIGIT subsets were sorted. A remark on this clonotype: No antigen is known for it.

Points from the study as a whole: Subset repertoires were largely private at M1, with under 8% shared. Published repertoire comparisons used only baseline and M1 samples from a small cohort with few responders. TIGIT repertoires were least diverse, DNEG repertoires most diverse.

CDR3 length: 13 residues. Trimming stripped 0 bases from V and 5 bases from J, with 8 bases between. CDR1 is SGHNT and CDR2 is YYREEE in the germline V gene (reference sequence). Each library started from approximately 14 ng of total RNA using the QIAseq Immune Repertoire TCR panel. TCRdb re-called the reads through MiXCR, storing one row per CDR3 protein. The repertoire consists of about 2,000 distinct CDR3 sequences, with approximately 7% occurring once and the leading ten covering approximately 2.9%. V is TRBV5-4 and J is TRBJ2-5; D possibly corresponds to TRBD2 (7 bases). The sequence derives from a human donor with melanoma. Specimen: CD8+ T cells from PBMCs, collected at baseline or after one month of anti-PD-1 therapy (not recorded which). CDR3 sequence (DNA): TGTGCCAGCAGCTTGGGGGGGGGCGAGACCCAGTACTTC. As protein: CASSLGGGETQYF.